Presented here are 17 T cell receptor beta chains from one specimen sequenced in a study of breast tumors, draining lymph nodes, adjacent tissues (dated by TCRdb to the mid-2010s). The axillary draining lymph nodes of breast cancer patients were the source of the lymph node samples. The method was multiplex PCR. TCRdb names Illumina HiSeq 2000 as the instrument used. The public reads were run again by TCRdb, first through fastp at Q25 and then through MiXCR, and only productive beta chains were kept. Under each unique CDR3 protein, matching rows form one entry showing the most common genes and DNA. The sample data list over 200,000 distinct CDR3 sequences, and roughly 30% of these were observed just once. The ten largest make up just over 1.4% of the sample. Material for sequencing was axillary lymph node tissue. These receptors were taken from a female donor with breast cancer. Some clones in this sample may be carry-over from other donors' samples.

This clonotype was counted ten times or more. The V gene is TRBV9, the J gene TRBJ2-1; D may be TRBD2 (6 bases). The germline CDR1 and CDR2 sequences are SGDLS and YYNGEE. V was clipped by 0 bases and J by 6 bases, with 19 bases between them. The CDR3 has 17 residues. CDR3 sequence: CASSVEASANPSNEQFF. CDR3 nucleotides: TGTGCCAGCAGCGTAGAGGCTAGCGCGAACCCCAGCAATGAGCAGTTCTTC.

This clonotype was observed at least ten times. The chain combines TRBV4-3 with TRBJ2-1; perhaps D is TRBD1 or TRBD2 (5 bases each). Trimming stripped 3 bases from V and 9 bases from J, with 15 bases between. Germline V gives CDR1 LGHNA, CDR2 YSLEER. The CDR3 covers 14 residues. As DNA, the CDR3 is TGCGCCAGCAGCCACCCCTTGGGGGTGGGTGAGCAGTTCTTC. It yields the protein CASSHPLGVGEQFF.

There are many counts of this clonotype. The rearrangement links TRBV6-1 to TRBJ2-3; no clear D. Trimming removed 7 bases at V and 0 bases at J, with 2 bases between. CDR3 length: 11 residues. Germline CDR1 and CDR2: MNHNS and SASEGT. The CDR3 DNA sequence: TGTGCCAGCACCAGCACAGATACGCAGTATTTT. Its translation is CASTSTDTQYF.

The chain is built from TRBV7-2 and TRBJ2-1, with 12 positions matching TRBD1. The CDR3 runs 14 residues. Losses at the gene ends were 4 bases for V and 9 bases for J; bases not matched to a gene: 4. Looked up from germline, CDR1 is SGHTA and CDR2 is FQGNSA. The CDR3 region has the DNA TGTGCCAGCAGCTCGGGACAGGGGGCTAGTGAGCAGTTCTTC. As protein: CASSSGQGASEQFF.

Turning to this clonotype: This could be a read error, since a much larger clone is one nucleotide away. V is TRBV5-1 and J is TRBJ2-2; 7 bases map to TRBD2. Unmatched junction bases numbered 7, after V lost 7 bases and J lost 4 bases. The V gene's germline CDR1 is SGHRS and CDR2 YFSETQ. The CDR3 is made up of 14 amino acids. The CDR3 here is CASRDYTSTGELFF. Written as DNA, the CDR3 is TGCGCCAGCCGGGACTATACGAGCACCGGGGAGCTGTTTTTT. Full variable domain (outside the CDR3, taken from reference TRBV5-1 and TRBJ2-2): KAGVTQTPRYLIKTRGQQVTLSCSPISGHRSVSWYQQTPGQGLQFLFEYFSETQRNKGNFPGRFSGRQFSNSRSEMNVSTLELGDSALYLCASRDYTSTGELFFGEGSRLTVL.

This clonotype came up many times. As DNA, the CDR3 is TGTGCCAGCAGGGGGGGACAGGCAATGAATGAAAAACTGTTTTTT. Translating it yields CASRGGQAMNEKLFF. This sequence joins TRBV2 and TRBJ1-4, with 8 positions matching TRBD1. The germline V gene has CDR1 SNHLY and CDR2 FYNNEI. The CDR3 runs 15 residues. The V gene end was trimmed by 6 bases and the J gene end by 5 bases; junction bases not matched to a gene: 8. The variable domain in full, completed from reference TRBV2 and TRBJ1-4, reads EPEVTQTPSHQVTQMGQEVILRCVPISNHLYFYWYRQILGQKVEFLVSFYNNEISEKSEIFDDQFSVERPDGSNFTLKIRSTKLEDSAMYFCASRGGQAMNEKLFFGSGTQLSVL.

Note on this clonotype: This could be a read error, since a much larger clone is one nucleotide away. The CDR3 region is CASSVDGSRGGEQYF. The CDR3 bases are TGTGCCAGCAGTGTGGACGGGTCCCGGGGTGGGGAGCAGTACTTC. The genes are TRBV6-6 and TRBJ2-7; possibly TRBD2 for D (5 bases). This CDR3 comprises 15 residues. The ends were cut back, 5 bases at V and 7 bases at J, with 21 bases in the middle. Germline assignment: CDR1 MNHNY and CDR2 SVGAGI (reference sequence).

With respect to this clonotype: Because it lacks the conserved phenylalanine or tryptophan at the end, this CDR3 is likely a read error. V gene TRBV24-1 combines with J gene TRBJ2-5, with D perhaps TRBD2 (5 bases). V was pared by 2 bases and J by 4 bases, with 22 bases between. Germline V CDR1 and CDR2: KGHDR, SFDVKD. The CDR3 is made up of 18 amino acids. The CDR3 is CATSDSHPETSDGETQYS. The CDR3 nucleotides are TGTGCCACCAGTGATTCTCATCCTGAAACTAGTGACGGAGAGACCCAGTACTCC.

As for this clonotype: A read error may account for a junction end that differs from germline. J is TRBJ2-7 and V is TRBV20-1; a weak D match, TRBD1 (5 bases). The CDR3 covers 13 residues. In germline, CDR1 is DFQATT, CDR2 SNEGSKA (reference sequence). The CDR3 DNA reads TGCAGTGCTAGAAAGGTGACAGTCTACGCGCAGTGCTTC. This codes for CSARKVTVYAQCF.

Worth noting for this clonotype: A much larger clone differs from this one at a single base, so this may be a read error. Here the CDR3 DNA reads TGCAGTGCTGTGGACAGGGGAGAGAATGCGCAGTTCTTC. As protein: CSAVDRGENAQFF. The genes are TRBV20-1 and TRBJ2-1; 9 nucleotides line up with TRBD1. The CDR3 totals 13 residues. Germline CDR1 is DFQATT and CDR2 is SNEGSKA (reference sequence).

This chain joins TRBV5-1 and TRBJ2-7; 12 nucleotides align to TRBD1. V lost 0 bases, J lost 5 bases, and 3 bases stayed unmatched. This CDR3 has 15 residues. Germline assignment: CDR1 SGHRS and CDR2 YFSETQ. CDR3 coding DNA: TGCGCCAGCAGCTTGGCGGGGACAGGGGGCCACGAGCAGTACTTC. This gives the protein CASSLAGTGGHEQYF.

The sample holds many counts of this clonotype. This chain joins TRBV4-3 and TRBJ1-6, with a possible D match to TRBD1 (5 bases). The CDR3 consists of 15 residues. Germline V gives CDR1 LGHNA, CDR2 YSLEER. Trimming pared 0 bases from V and 13 bases from J, leaving 16 bases between. CDR3 loop: CASSQDWAPGTPLHF. Written as DNA, the CDR3 is TGCGCCAGCAGCCAAGATTGGGCCCCAGGGACGCCCCTCCACTTT.

This clonotype was seen at least ten times. V gene TRBV7-6 combines with J gene TRBJ2-1; weak D call: TRBD1 (6 bases). V was pared by 1 base and J by 7 bases, with 14 bases between. The CDR3 consists of 15 residues. CDR1 is SGHVS, CDR2 FNYEAQ, per germline. CDR3 in amino acids: CASSLVRPGVNEQFF. The DNA of the CDR3 is TGTGCCAGCAGCTTAGTCCGGCCAGGGGTTAATGAGCAGTTCTTC.

Many counts were recorded for this clonotype. The V call is TRBV11-3, the J call TRBJ1-6; D is unclear. The V gene's germline CDR1 is SGHNT and CDR2 YENEEA. The CDR3 has 12 residues. Trimming shortened V by 4 bases and J by 13 bases, and 11 bases separated the two germline ends. For the CDR3, the DNA is TGTGCCAGCAGCTGGTTTAGGTCCCCCCTCCACTTT. Its protein is CASSWFRSPLHF.

The chain carries TRBV12-3 or TRBV12-4 and TRBJ2-3; TRBD1 matches 9 bases. V dropped 5 bases and J dropped 11; count of bases not matched to a gene: 14. The CDR3 has 15 amino acids. CDR3 protein: CASSPDRGIDNEQYF. CDR3 sequence (DNA): TGTGCCAGCAGTCCAGACAGGGGGATCGACAATGAGCAGTATTTT.

This clonotype has ten or more counts. The rearrangement links TRBV4-2 to TRBJ1-4; the D is unclear. The germline V and J ends were trimmed by 0 bases and 7 bases, with 9 bases remaining between them. The CDR3 totals 14 residues. Looked up from germline, CDR1 is LGHNA and CDR2 is YNFKEQ. The CDR3 reads CASSQERLGEKLFF. DNA for the CDR3: TGTGCCAGCAGCCAAGAGCGACTAGGTGAAAAACTGTTTTTT.

This rearrangement joins TRBV6-1 to TRBJ2-4; the D call may be TRBD1 or TRBD2 (5 bases each). V was cut by 6 bases and J by 0 bases, with 15 bases left in between. The CDR3 spans 16 residues. Germline V gives CDR1 MNHNS, CDR2 SASEGT. CDR3 DNA sequence: TGTGCCAGCAGGATGGGGACGGCGCTAGCCAAAAACATTCAGTACTTC. Its translation: CASRMGTALAKNIQYF.